This T cell receptor beta chain came from a study of patients and donors after allogeneic stem cell transplantation. TCRdb ran MiXCR on the RT-PCR reads and lists one entry per CDR3 protein. The sample carries about a million distinct CDR3 sequences, approximately 18% recorded once. Per germline, CDR1 SGHTA and CDR2 FQGNSA. The CDR3 runs 15 residues. The ends lost 1 base at V and 3 bases at J; junction bases unmatched: 4. This clonotype was seen only a few times. The TCR was taken from a human donor who was either an allogeneic HSCT recipient or a stem cell or donor lymphocyte infusion donor (not recorded which). It is not recorded whose cells these are; they may come from a transplant donor. The chain is built from TRBV7-2 and TRBJ2-7, with 9 bases fitting TRBD2. The sequenced material came from blood, either unsorted or a sorted T cell fraction (not recorded which). The CDR3 DNA reads TGTGCCAGCAGCTTAGAGTCTAGCGGGATCTACGAGCAGTACTTC. Translated, it gives CASSLESSGIYEQYF.